What follows describes a single TCR beta chain. Its target is not known. Germline V gene data show CDR1 as LNHDA and CDR2 as SQIVND (reference sequence). The CDR3 is 17 amino acids. This specimen comes from a study of monozygotic twins with inflammatory bowel disease. Whole-study results and caveats: No one strong IBD-associated signal or clonotype was supported.

TCRdb reprocessed the 5' RACE reads and reports one entry per CDR3 protein, with no DNA. The data show approximately 150,000 distinct CDR3 sequences, and the top ten clones hold roughly 2.4%. The sequence derives from a human donor with ulcerative colitis or Crohn's disease, or a healthy co-twin of an affected twin (not recorded which). The rearrangement links TRBV19 to TRBJ2-3; TCRdb lists TRBD2, though no DNA is available to test this call. Sample: blood. CDR3 loop: CASSIAGTTASTDTQYF.